The source of this T cell receptor (beta chain) is a study of immune characterization of retroperitoneal liposarcoma. Looked up from germline, CDR1 is MNHNS and CDR2 is SASEGT. V was cut by 0 bases and J by 8 bases, with 20 bases left in between. The CDR3 is 17 residues long. This clonotype was picked up many times. Using its own MiXCR run on the PCR reads, TCRdb lists one record per CDR3 protein. The sample contains about 11,000 distinct CDR3 sequences, roughly 22% of which appear only once. This clonotype originated in a female donor with retroperitoneal liposarcoma. The source material was blood. V gene TRBV6-1 combines with J gene TRBJ2-1, with a weak D call TRBD2 (6 bases). The CDR3 DNA sequence: TGTGCCAGCAGTGAAGCGGCTCTTTGGAGGGCACTCGATGAGCAGTTCTTC. It specifies CASSEAALWRALDEQFF.